The clone carrying this T cell receptor (beta chain) was picked up a small number of times. The antigen is unknown. Each subset's genomic DNA was shared equally among a number of immunoSEQ plates. Unsorted PBMC DNA went through sequencing on ten immunoSEQ deep assay plates. TCRdb's copy holds only in-frame clones and misses some; the assay was immunoSEQ multiplex PCR. The sample records around 500,000 clones, approximately 80% being singletons. These data come from a study of shared clonotypes between healthy human individuals. Points from the study as a whole: Limited genetic and exposure-history diversity came from having few donors. Measured sharing among donors was expected to vary with sequencing depth.

The CDR3 contains 14 residues. V was shortened by 7 bases and J by 2 bases, with 14 bases between the two germline ends. Germline-derived CDR1 and CDR2 are SNHLY and FYNNEI. The chain combines TRBV2 with TRBJ1-1; D perhaps matches TRBD1 (5 bases). The clonotype comes from a woman aged 40-49 years in good health. Some clones in this sample may be carry-over from other donors' samples. The sequencing sample was made of PBMCs. The CDR3: CASTSWGENTEAFF. CDR3 DNA sequence: TGTGCCAGCACTTCATGGGGCGAAAACACTGAAGCTTTCTTT.